This T cell receptor beta chain emerged from a study of PD-1 blockade in classical Hodgkin lymphoma. The overall study: Patients were administered nivolumab (3 mg/kg intravenously) every 2 weeks. General study findings and limits: Significantly greater TCR diversity emerged by C4D1 in CD4+ cells but not CD8+ cells.

Libraries were prepared by immunoSEQ multiplex PCR; TCRdb keeps only in-frame clonotypes and omits some of them. The sample records some 58,000 clones, around 90% being singletons. As for this clone: Its target is not known.

CDR1 MGHRA and CDR2 YSYEKL come from the germline V gene. Deletions cut 4 bases from V and 3 bases from J, with 10 bases between. This CDR3 comprises 13 residues. As to time point: cycle 4 day 1 (C4D1), after about 6 weeks of nivolumab. Each patient relapsed following autologous stem cell transplantation, and prior brentuximab vedotin exposure differed. The best responses consisted of complete response, partial response or progressive disease. The V and J genes are TRBV4-1 and TRBJ2-7; D gene unclear. This clonotype was sampled from a human donor with classical Hodgkin lymphoma. Material: peripheral blood mononuclear cells (PBMCs), obtained before the fourth cycle of nivolumab. The CDR3 DNA reads as TGCGCCAGCAGCCCGCGTGTAGACTACGAGCAGTACTTC. Translated, it gives CASSPRVDYEQYF.